This TCR beta chain was captured by sequencing in a study of T cell responses to AZD1222 COVID-19 vaccine (dated by TCRdb to the early 2020s). Regarding the complete study: Because spike-specific TCR depth and breadth did not differ between the two schedules, AZD1222 recipients who got a second dose at roughly 4 weeks were pooled with those who got a second dose at roughly 12 weeks. Trial participants were enrolled by age into subgroups of 18-55, 56-69 and 70-plus years, and approximately 150, 30 and 60 TCR-sequenced participants, respectively, were included in these subgroups. TCR sequencing covered 233 trial participants: approximately 200 given two doses of AZD1222 and 26 given two doses of MenACWY control vaccine. General findings and caveats noted by the study authors: Most participants were white British and females outnumbered males, and the authors suggested that clonal diversity may have been underestimated. Conclusions about previously exposed vaccinees are limited, since just a handful of AZD1222 recipients were seropositive for SARS-CoV-2 at baseline. Nearly half of unique spike-specific TCRs reportedly recognized epitopes outside regions mutated in the B.1.351 and B.1.1.7 variants. After two AZD1222 doses, both the breadth and the depth of spike-specific TCRs were significantly higher than at day 0 and than in MenACWY recipients. Vaccine-associated CD4 TCRs spanned the whole spike protein, with dominant responses in regions 160-218 and 743-854. Because no day 14 peak-response samples were available, repertoires were characterized only after the peak T cell response. The 56-69-year group was small, and its depth increase did not reach significance, likely because of low power.

The CDR3 regions of human TCRbeta chains were analyzed by immunosequencing. The original methods were these. TCRs in the repertoires were matched against a reference library of SARS-CoV-2-specific TCRs that had been generated with the MIRA antigen-specificity platform. Breadth was defined as the fraction of unique TCRs that were SARS-CoV-2-associated, and depth was defined as the fraction of total T cells that were SARS-CoV-2-associated. Using the MIRA data, each spike-specific TCR was mapped to the spike region that the TCR reacts to and placed in a CD4 or CD8 class. Log10-transformed breadth and depth values were compared by one-way ANOVA with Sidak's multiple comparisons tests. This immuneACCESS table, as held by TCRdb, lists in-frame sequences with V and J called but not all clones. Of the missing ones, under half trace to an unresolved V gene in checked studies; the others have no known cause. For V, J and clone size, that table is used; D and trimming come from the DNA. The sample data list approximately 140,000 clones, and about nine tenths of these were observed just once. Around 3.6% of the sample belongs to the ten largest clones.

As for this clone: It has no known antigen specificity. No much larger clone is present one base from it, and per-base qualities are unavailable.

Interpreted using the paper, the time point label stands for: baseline before first vaccination. Vaccinee samples were obtained from the UK trials COV001 and COV002, which included a single-blind randomized controlled phase 2/3 trial of AZD1222 (ChAdOx1 nCoV-19) in healthy adults. For TCRbeta chain sequencing, PBMC samples from trial participants were taken at day 0 and at day 28 after the second dose. CDR1 and CDR2, looked up from the germline V gene, are LGHNT and FRNRAP. V is clipped by 7 bases and J by 2 bases, and the sequence between their germline boundaries is 11 bases long. The CDR3 starts with the cysteine, ends with the phenylalanine, and has 13 residues. Left in the record is the CDR3 DNA by itself, 39 bases read in frame from the first base.

The chain uses TRBV12-5 and TRBJ1-1, and TRBD1 may be the D gene, going by 6 matching bases. This TCR was sampled from an adult in good health. The sequencing used peripheral blood, collected on day 0 of AZD1222 vaccination. The nucleotide sequence reads TGTGCTAGTGCTCCACAGGGAAACACTGAAGCTTTCTTT. This codes for CASAPQGNTEAFF.